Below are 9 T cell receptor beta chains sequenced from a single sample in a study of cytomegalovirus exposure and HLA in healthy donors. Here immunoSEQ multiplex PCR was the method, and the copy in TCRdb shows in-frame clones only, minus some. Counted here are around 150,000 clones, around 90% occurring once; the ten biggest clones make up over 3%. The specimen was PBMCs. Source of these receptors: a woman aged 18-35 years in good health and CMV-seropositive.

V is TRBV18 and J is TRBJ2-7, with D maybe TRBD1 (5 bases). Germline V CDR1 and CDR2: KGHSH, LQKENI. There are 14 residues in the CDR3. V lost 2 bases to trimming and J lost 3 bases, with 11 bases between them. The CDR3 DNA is TGTGCCAGCTCACCAGCAGGGCTAGACTACGAGCAGTACTTC. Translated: CASSPAGLDYEQYF.

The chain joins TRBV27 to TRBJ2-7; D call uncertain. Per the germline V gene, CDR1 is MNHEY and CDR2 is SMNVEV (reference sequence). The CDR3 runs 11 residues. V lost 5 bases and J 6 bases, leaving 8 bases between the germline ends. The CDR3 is CASSLACEQYF. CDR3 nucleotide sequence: TGTGCCAGCAGTCTGGCCTGCGAGCAGTACTTC.

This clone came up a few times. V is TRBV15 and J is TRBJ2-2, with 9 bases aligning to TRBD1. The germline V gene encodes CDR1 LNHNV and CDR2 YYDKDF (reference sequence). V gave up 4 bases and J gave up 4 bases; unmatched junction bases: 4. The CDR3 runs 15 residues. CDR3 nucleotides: TGTGCCACCAGCACCCTGACAGGGGGCACCGGGGAGCTGTTTTTT. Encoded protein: CATSTLTGGTGELFF. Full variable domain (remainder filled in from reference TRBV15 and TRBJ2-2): DAMVIQNPRYQVTQFGKPVTLSCSQTLNHNVMYWYQQKSSQAPKLLFHYYDKDFNNEADTPDNFQSRRPNTSFCFLDIRSPGLGDTAMYLCATSTLTGGTGELFFGEGSRLTVL.

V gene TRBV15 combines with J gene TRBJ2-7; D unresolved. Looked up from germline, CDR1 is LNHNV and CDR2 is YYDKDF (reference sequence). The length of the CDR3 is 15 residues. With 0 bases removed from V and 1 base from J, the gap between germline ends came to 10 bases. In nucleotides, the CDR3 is TGTGCCACCAGCAGAGATGGTCTCAGTTCCTACGAGCAGTACTTC. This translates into CATSRDGLSSYEQYF.

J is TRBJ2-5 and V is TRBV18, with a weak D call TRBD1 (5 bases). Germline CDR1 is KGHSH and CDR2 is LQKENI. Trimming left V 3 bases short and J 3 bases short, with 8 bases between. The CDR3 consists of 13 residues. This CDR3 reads CASSPGREETQYF. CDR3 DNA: TGTGCCAGCTCACCTGGCAGGGAAGAGACCCAGTACTTC.

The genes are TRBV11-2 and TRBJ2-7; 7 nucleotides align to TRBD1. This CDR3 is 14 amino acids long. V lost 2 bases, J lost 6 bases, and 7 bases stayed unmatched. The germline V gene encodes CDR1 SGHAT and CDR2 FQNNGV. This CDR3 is CASSLQGVGGEQYF. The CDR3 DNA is TGTGCCAGCAGCTTACAGGGGGTGGGTGGCGAGCAGTACTTC.

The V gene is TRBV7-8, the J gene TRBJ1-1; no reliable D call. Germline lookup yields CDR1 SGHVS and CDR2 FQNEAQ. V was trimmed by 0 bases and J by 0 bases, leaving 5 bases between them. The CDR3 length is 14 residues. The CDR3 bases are TGTGCCAGCAGCTTAGCATCCGTGAACACTGAAGCTTTCTTT. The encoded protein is CASSLASVNTEAFF. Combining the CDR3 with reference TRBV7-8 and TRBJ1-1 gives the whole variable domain GAGVSQSPRYKVAKRGQDVALRCDPISGHVSLFWYQQALGQGPEFLTYFQNEAQLDKSGLPSDRFFAERPEGSVSTLKIQRTQQEDSAVYLCASSLASVNTEAFFGQGTRLTVV.

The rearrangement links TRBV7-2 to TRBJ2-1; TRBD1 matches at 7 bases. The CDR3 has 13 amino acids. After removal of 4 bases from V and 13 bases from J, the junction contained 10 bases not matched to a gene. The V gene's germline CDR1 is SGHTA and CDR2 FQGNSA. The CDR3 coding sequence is TGTGCCAGCAGCTCAGAATACCGGGACAGCCAGTTCTTC. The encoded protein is CASSSEYRDSQFF.

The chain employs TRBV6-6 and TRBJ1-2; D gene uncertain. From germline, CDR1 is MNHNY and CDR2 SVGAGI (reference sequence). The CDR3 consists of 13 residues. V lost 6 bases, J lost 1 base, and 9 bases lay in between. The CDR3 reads CASRLHDNYGYTF. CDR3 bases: TGTGCCAGCAGATTACACGATAACTATGGCTACACCTTC.